This T cell receptor beta chain was recorded in a study of T cell repertoires in cytomegalovirus infection. Germline V gives CDR1 SGHTA, CDR2 FQGNSA. Trimming cost V 0 bases and J 0 bases, with 6 bases left between them. This CDR3 comprises 16 residues. MiXCR was run by TCRdb on the reads, yielding one entry per CDR3 protein. The sample has just under 550,000 distinct CDR3 sequences; about 26% are singletons. Sequencing was done on a sample of PBMCs. The rearrangement uses TRBV7-2 and TRBJ1-6; no clear D gene. This sequence originates from a human donor in good health (CMV status not recorded). Some clones in this sample may be carry-over from other donors' samples. CDR3 nucleotide sequence: TGTGCCAGCAGCTTAGCCGAGAGCTCCTATAATTCACCCCTCCACTTT. Residues: CASSLAESSYNSPLHF.